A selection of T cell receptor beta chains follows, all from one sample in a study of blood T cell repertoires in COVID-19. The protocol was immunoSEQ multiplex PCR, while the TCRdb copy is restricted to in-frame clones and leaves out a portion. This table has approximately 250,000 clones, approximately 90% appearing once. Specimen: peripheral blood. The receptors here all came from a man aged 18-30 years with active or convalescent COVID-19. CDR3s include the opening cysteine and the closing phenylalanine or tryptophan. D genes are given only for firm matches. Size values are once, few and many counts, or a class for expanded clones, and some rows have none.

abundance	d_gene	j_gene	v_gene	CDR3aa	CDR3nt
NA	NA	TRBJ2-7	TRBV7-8	CASSPPGYDRHGEQYF	TGTGCCAGCAGCCCCCCGGGGTATGACCGGCACGGTGAGCAGTACTTC
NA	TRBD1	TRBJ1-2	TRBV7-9	CASTEQGYGYGYTF	TGTGCCAGCACAGAACAGGGGTATGGCTATGGCTACACCTTC
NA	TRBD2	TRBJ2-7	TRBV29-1	CSVTGTSRAEQYF	TGCAGCGTGACTGGGACTAGCCGGGCCGAGCAGTACTTC
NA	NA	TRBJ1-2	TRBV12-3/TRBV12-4	CASSPGHGDGYTF	TGTGCCAGCAGCCCGGGACACGGGGATGGCTACACCTTC
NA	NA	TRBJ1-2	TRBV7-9	CASSLGGNGYTF	TGTGCCAGCAGCTTAGGAGGGAATGGCTACACCTTC
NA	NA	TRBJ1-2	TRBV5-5	CASMAGGTVNYGYTF	TGTGCCAGCATGGCTGGAGGGACGGTAAACTATGGCTACACCTTC
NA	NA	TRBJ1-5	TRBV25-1	CASSGTDGSVAQHF	TGTGCCAGCAGTGGGACAGATGGATCGGTGGCCCAGCATTTT
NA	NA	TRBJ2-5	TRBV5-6	CASSFSAGMRLETQYF	TGTGCCAGCAGCTTTTCTGCAGGGATGAGGTTAGAGACCCAGTACTTC
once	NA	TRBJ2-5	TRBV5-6	CASSLFARGETQYF	TGTGCCAGCAGCTTGTTCGCGAGGGGGGAGACCCAGTACTTC
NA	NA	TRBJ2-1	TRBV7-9	CASSLAPLVNEQFF	TGTGCCAGCAGCTTAGCCCCTCTAGTCAATGAGCAGTTCTTC
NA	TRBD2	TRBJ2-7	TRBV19	CASSPGLARSYEQYF	TGTGCCAGTAGTCCCGGACTAGCGCGCAGCTACGAGCAGTACTTC
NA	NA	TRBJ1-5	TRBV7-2	CASSLLGGRNSNQPQHF	TGTGCCAGCAGCTTATTGGGGGGGCGGAATAGCAATCAGCCCCAGCATTTT
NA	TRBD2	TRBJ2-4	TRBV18	CASSYGLAVSPGFQYF	TGTGCCAGCTCATATGGACTAGCGGTCTCGCCAGGGTTTCAGTACTTC
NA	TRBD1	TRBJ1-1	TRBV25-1	CASSEAGGASDAFF	TGTGCCAGCAGTGAGGCAGGGGGCGCCTCGGACGCTTTCTTT
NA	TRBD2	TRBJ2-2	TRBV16	CASSQYSGLAFSGELFF	TGTGCCAGCAGCCAATACTCAGGACTAGCGTTTTCCGGGGAGCTGTTTTTT
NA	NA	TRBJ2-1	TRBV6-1	CASSEQGGSYNEQFF	TGTGCCAGCAGTGAACAGGGGGGCTCCTACAATGAGCAGTTCTTC
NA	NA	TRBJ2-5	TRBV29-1	CSVEIEETQYF	TGCAGCGTTGAGATTGAGGAGACCCAGTACTTC
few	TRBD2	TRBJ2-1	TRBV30	CAWSVLLAGHYEQFF	TGTGCCTGGAGTGTACTTCTAGCGGGGCACTATGAGCAGTTCTTC
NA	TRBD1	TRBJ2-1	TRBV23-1	CASSRRTGRNEQFF	TGCGCCAGCAGCCGGAGGACAGGGAGGAATGAGCAGTTCTTC
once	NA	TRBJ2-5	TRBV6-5	CASSPTVHQETQYF	TGTGCCAGCAGCCCAACGGTGCACCAAGAGACCCAGTACTTC
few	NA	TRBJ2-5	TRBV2	CASIQGLGTQYF	TGTGCCAGCATCCAGGGTTTGGGGACCCAGTACTTC
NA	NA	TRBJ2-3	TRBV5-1	CASSLEGRGRTQYF	TGCGCCAGCAGCTTGGAGGGAAGGGGTCGTACGCAGTATTTT
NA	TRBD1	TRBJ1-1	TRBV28	CASSAGTGFPTEAFF	TGTGCCAGCAGTGCCGGGACAGGTTTTCCCACTGAAGCTTTCTTT
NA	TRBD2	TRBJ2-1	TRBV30	CAWSVLAGGGNEQFF	TGTGCCTGGAGTGTACTAGCGGGGGGAGGGAATGAGCAGTTCTTC
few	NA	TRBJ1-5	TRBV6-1	CASSELIVRNNQPQHF	TGTGCCAGCAGTGAGTTAATTGTGAGGAACAATCAGCCCCAGCATTTT
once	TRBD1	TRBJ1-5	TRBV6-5	CASSYHQGDNQPQHF	TGTGCCAGCAGTTATCATCAGGGGGACAATCAGCCCCAGCATTTT
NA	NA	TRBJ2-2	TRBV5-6	CASSSDRHTGELFF	TGTGCCAGCAGCTCCGACAGGCACACCGGGGAGCTGTTTTTT
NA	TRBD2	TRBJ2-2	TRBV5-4	CASRNSRASGGLYTGELFF	TGTGCCAGTCGGAACTCACGGGCTAGCGGGGGGCTATACACCGGGGAGCTGTTTTTT
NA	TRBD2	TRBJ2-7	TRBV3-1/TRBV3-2	CASSSAGVSYEQYF	TGTGCCAGCAGCTCAGCGGGGGTAAGCTACGAGCAGTACTTC
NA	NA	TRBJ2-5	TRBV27	CASSFSRVGETQYF	TGTGCCAGCAGTTTCAGCAGGGTCGGGGAGACCCAGTACTTC
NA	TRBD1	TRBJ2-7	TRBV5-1	CASGEQGEANYEQYF	TGCGCCAGCGGCGAACAGGGGGAGGCCAACTACGAGCAGTACTTC
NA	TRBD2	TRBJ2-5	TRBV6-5	CASSYSSGGETQYF	TGTGCCAGCAGTTACTCGTCGGGGGGGGAGACCCAGTACTTC
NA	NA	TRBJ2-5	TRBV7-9	CASSLFEGTPQETQYF	TGTGCCAGCAGCTTATTTGAGGGGACACCCCAAGAGACCCAGTACTTC
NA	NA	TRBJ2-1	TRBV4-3	CASSQVYLKGVYNEQFF	TGCGCCAGCAGCCAAGTGTATCTCAAAGGGGTCTACAATGAGCAGTTCTTC
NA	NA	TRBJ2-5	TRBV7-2	CASSLQLGGTQYF	TGTGCCAGCAGCCTCCAATTGGGAGGGACCCAGTACTTC
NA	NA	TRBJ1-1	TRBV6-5	CASLDRENTEAFF	TGTGCCAGCCTAGACAGAGAGAACACTGAAGCTTTCTTT
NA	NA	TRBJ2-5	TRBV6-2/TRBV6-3	CASSYLGGVRETQYF	TGTGCCAGCAGTTACCTTGGTGGAGTCCGAGAGACCCAGTACTTC
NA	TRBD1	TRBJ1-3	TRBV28	CASNQGAGGNTIYF	TGTGCCAGCAACCAGGGGGCAGGGGGAAACACCATATATTTT
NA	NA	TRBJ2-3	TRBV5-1	CASSRGSGTDTQYF	TGCGCCAGCAGCCGAGGAAGCGGGACAGATACGCAGTATTTT
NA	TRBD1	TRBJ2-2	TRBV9	CASSVLMGQKSNTGELFF	TGTGCCAGCAGCGTATTAATGGGACAGAAATCGAACACCGGGGAGCTGTTTTTT
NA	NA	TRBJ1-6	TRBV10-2	CASSEETSSPLHF	TGCGCCAGCAGTGAGGAAACATCTTCACCCCTCCACTTT
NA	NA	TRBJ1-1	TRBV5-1	CASSDNPSGLGTEAFF	TGCGCCAGCAGCGACAATCCCTCAGGGTTAGGCACTGAAGCTTTCTTT
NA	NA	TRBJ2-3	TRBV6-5	CASGRGDLSTDTQYF	TGTGCCAGCGGCCGCGGAGATCTGAGCACAGATACGCAGTATTTT
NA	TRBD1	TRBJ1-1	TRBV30	CAWSPGQGLPEAFF	TGTGCCTGGAGTCCGGGACAGGGGTTGCCTGAAGCTTTCTTT
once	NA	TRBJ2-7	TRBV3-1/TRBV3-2	CASSQEADYEQYF	TGTGCCAGCAGCCAAGAAGCGGATTACGAGCAGTACTTC
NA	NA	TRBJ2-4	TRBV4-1	CASQRIGGLAKNIQYF	TGCGCCAGCCAAAGAATCGGGGGGCTAGCCAAAAACATTCAGTACTTC
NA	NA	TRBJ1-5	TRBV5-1	CASSAPRGYAADYRKGNQPQHF	TGCGCCAGCAGCGCGCCCCGAGGTTATGCGGCAGATTATCGGAAGGGCAATCAGCCCCAGCATTTT